The 24 T cell receptor beta chains presented below share a single source sample, sequenced in a study of shared clonotypes between healthy human individuals (dated by TCRdb to the early 2020s). Receptors were amplified or captured by the immunoSEQ multiplex PCR assay. Sourced from immuneACCESS, this table was stored by TCRdb with only in-frame sequences that have V and J called. A share of the clones is absent; for the studies checked, an unresolved V gene accounts for under half, and the remainder has no known explanation. Across this sample there are nearly 500,000 clones, with roughly four fifths seen only once. 10% to 15% of the sample rests with the top ten. Sequenced: PBMCs. The receptors shown here come from a woman aged 40 to 49 in good health. Some clones in this sample may be carry-over from other donors' samples.

The genes are TRBV7-3 and TRBJ1-2; TRBD1 is a possible D gene (5 bases). Germline V lookup: CDR1 SGHTA, CDR2 FQGTGA. The CDR3 contains 15 residues. V was shortened by 0 bases and J by 7 bases, with 15 bases between the two germline ends. For the CDR3, the DNA is TGTGCCAGCAGCTTAACCCCTCAGGGAAAATTTGGCTACACCTTC. Translated, it gives CASSLTPQGKFGYTF.

The V call is TRBV28, the J call TRBJ2-2; TRBD2 matches at 12 bases. The V gene's germline CDR1 is MDHEN and CDR2 SYDVKM. The ends lost 6 bases at V and 7 bases at J; junction bases unmatched: 6. The CDR3 sequence is 15 residues long. CDR3 in amino acids: CASRHPSGRVGELFF. The CDR3 coding sequence is TGTGCCAGCAGACACCCTAGCGGGAGGGTCGGGGAGCTGTTTTTT.

The chain links TRBV18 to TRBJ1-1, with D perhaps TRBD1 (6 bases). CDR1 is KGHSH and CDR2 is LQKENI in the germline V gene. V lost 6 bases and J lost 0, with 14 bases in between. The CDR3 has 15 amino acids. The CDR3 coding sequence is TGTGCCAGCTCCGGGGGGCAGGGTATGAACACTGAAGCTTTCTTT. It is translated as CASSGGQGMNTEAFF.

The chain is built from TRBV21-1 and TRBJ2-2; TRBD1, as called in the table, went unchecked against the DNA. TRBV21-1 is termed a pseudogene. This CDR3 is built from 19 residues. The CDR3 nucleotides are TGTGCCAGCAGCAAAGCGCTGGACACTACTCCGATCTTAACCGGGGAGCTGTTTTTT. It codes for CASSKALDTTPILTGELFF.

The chain combines TRBV7-8 with TRBJ2-7, with D tentatively TRBD2 (5 bases). The length of the CDR3 is 15 residues. Germline CDR1 and CDR2: SGHVS and FQNEAQ. Trimming removed 5 bases from V and 4 bases from J, with 18 bases in between. In nucleotides, the CDR3 is TGTGCCAGCAGCGAAGTGCGGGTTAAGGGATACGAGCAGTACTTC. This sequence encodes CASSEVRVKGYEQYF.

On this clone: A far larger clone is one base from this, pointing to a likely read error. This chain joins TRBV7-9 and TRBJ2-2; D unresolved. The V gene's germline CDR1 is SEHNR and CDR2 FQNEAQ (reference sequence). This CDR3 has 19 amino acids. The CDR3 coding sequence is TGTGCCAACAGCTTACTTGGGCTTCCCATAACCGCGAACACCGGGGAGCTGTTTTTT. It encodes CANSLLGLPITANTGELFF. Supplemented by reference TRBV7-9 and TRBJ2-2, the full variable domain reads DTGVSQNPRHKITKRGQNVTFRCDPISEHNRLYWYRQTLGQGPEFLTYFQNEAQLEKSRLLSDRFSAERPKGSFSTLEIQRTEQGDSAMYLCANSLLGLPITANTGELFFGEGSRLTVL.

This chain links TRBV10-3 with TRBJ2-1, with 11 bases matching TRBD1. Germline CDR1 and CDR2: ENHRY and SYGVKD. The CDR3 contains 15 residues. The junction had 2 bases not matched to a gene; V was cut back by 0 bases and J by 7 bases. In DNA, the CDR3 is TGTGCCATCAGTGAGTCTGGACAGGGGGCAAATGAGCAGTTCTTC. It specifies CAISESGQGANEQFF.

This sequence joins TRBV15 and TRBJ1-1; D possibly corresponds to TRBD1 (5 bases). The germline V and J ends were trimmed by 0 bases and 5 bases, with 13 bases remaining between them. The germline CDR1 and CDR2 sequences are LNHNV and YYDKDF (reference sequence). The CDR3 spans 15 residues. The CDR3 here is CATSRDVEWGTEAFF. The CDR3 coding sequence is TGTGCCACCAGCAGAGACGTAGAGTGGGGGACTGAAGCTTTCTTT.

The J gene is TRBJ1-5, the V gene TRBV6-1, with D maybe TRBD1 (5 bases). This CDR3 comprises 15 residues. CDR1 is MNHNS, CDR2 SASEGT, per germline. The ends were cut back, 6 bases at V and 6 bases at J, with 18 bases in the middle. CDR3 sequence reads: CASRVGIGERQPQHF. Written as DNA, the CDR3 is TGTGCCAGCAGGGTTGGCATAGGGGAACGTCAGCCCCAGCATTTT.

J is TRBJ1-2 and V is TRBV4-2; possible D gene TRBD1, 6 bases. CDR3 length: 17 residues. The V gene lost 4 bases and the J gene lost 3 bases, with 21 bases spanning the gap. The germline gives CDR1 LGHNA, CDR2 YNFKEQ. CDR3 loop: CASSRDRSLEIYYGYTF. The DNA of the CDR3 is TGTGCCAGCAGCCGCGACAGGAGCCTCGAAATATACTATGGCTACACCTTC.

On this clone itself: Other DNA sequences in this specimen translate into the identical CDR3. The chain links TRBV28 to TRBJ1-5, with 7 bases matching TRBD1. This CDR3 is 17 amino acids long. Germline CDR1 is MDHEN and CDR2 is SYDVKM. Trimming removed 6 bases from V and 0 bases from J; junction bases left unmatched: 11. The DNA of the CDR3 is TGTGCCAGCAGCCGCGGGACAGAAGTCTATAGCAATCAGCCCCAGCATTTT. Residues: CASSRGTEVYSNQPQHF. Combining the CDR3 with reference TRBV28 and TRBJ1-5 gives the whole variable domain DVKVTQSSRYLVKRTGEKVFLECVQDMDHENMFWYRQDPGLGLRLIYFSYDVKMKEKGDIPEGYSVSREKKERFSLILESASTNQTSMYLCASSRGTEVYSNQPQHFGDGTRLSIL.

The sample holds many counts of this clone. The chain has TRBV18 and TRBJ1-5, with 7 bases that match TRBD1. This CDR3 region has 14 residues. Germline lookup yields CDR1 KGHSH and CDR2 LQKENI. The junction had 11 bases not matched to a gene; V was cut back by 4 bases and J by 11 bases. CDR3 sequence (DNA): TGTGCCAGCTCACTACGGGACAGCCATCCGGCCCAGCATTTT. Protein sequence: CASSLRDSHPAQHF.

The V and J genes are TRBV11-3 and TRBJ2-2; D is unclear. Trimming took off 0 bases at V and 10 bases at J, with 9 bases between the two ends. Germline V gives CDR1 SGHNT, CDR2 YENEEA. The CDR3 is 13 amino acids. CDR3 coding DNA: TGTGCCAGCAGCTTAGAGCCGGTCTCGGAGCTGTTTTTT. Residues: CASSLEPVSELFF.

As for this clone: The junction departs from the called germline gene at one end, perhaps through a read error. This chain connects TRBV5-4 to TRBJ2-6; D gene ambiguous. This CDR3 is 16 amino acids long. Germline V gives CDR1 SGHNT, CDR2 YYREEE (reference sequence). The CDR3 DNA sequence: TGCGCCAGCAGCCAAGAAGTCGGCTCTGGGGCCAACGTCCTGACTTTC. It is translated as CASSQEVGSGANVLTF.

The chain has TRBV28 and TRBJ2-7; 10 nucleotides match TRBD2. V dropped 3 bases and J dropped 6; count of bases not matched to a gene: 5. The CDR3 runs 14 residues. Germline V CDR1 and CDR2: MDHEN, SYDVKM. The CDR3 DNA sequence: TGTGCCAGCAGTTTTGTAGCGGGAGGATCCGAGCAGTACTTC. As protein: CASSFVAGGSEQYF.

J is TRBJ1-3 and V is TRBV19; TRBD1 aligns across 12 bases. Trimming at V came to 7 bases and at J to 2 bases, leaving 3 bases not matched to a gene. Germline lookup yields CDR1 LNHDA and CDR2 SQIVND (reference sequence). The CDR3 is made up of 15 amino acids. In DNA form, the CDR3 reads TGTGCCAGTACCCGGGACAGGGGGCCTGGAAACACCATATATTTT. It translates to CASTRDRGPGNTIYF.

The rearrangement links TRBV19 to TRBJ2-1; D is uncertain. V shed 1 base and J shed 6 bases, with 10 bases lying between them. Germline values: CDR1 LNHDA, CDR2 SQIVND (reference sequence). This CDR3 contains 14 residues. DNA for the CDR3: TGTGCCAGTAGTATAGTTGGGCTAAGCAATGAGCAGTTCTTC. This translates into CASSIVGLSNEQFF.

Comment on this clone: A far larger clone is only one base removed, so a read error is likely. V is TRBV6-4 and J is TRBJ2-2; D might be TRBD1 (8 bases). Per the germline V gene, CDR1 is MRHNA and CDR2 is SNTAGT. CDR3 length: 15 amino acids. CDR3 protein: CASTRTGGDTGELCF. DNA for the CDR3: TGTGCCAGCACCCGCACAGGGGGGGACACCGGGGAGCTGTGTTTT.

A word on this clone: At one end, the junction sequence differs from germline, possibly due to a read error. The chain employs TRBV2 and TRBJ2-1; 16 bases align to TRBD2. Looked up from germline, CDR1 is SNHLY and CDR2 is FYNNEI. This CDR3 is 13 amino acids long. The CDR3 sequence is CASSVGLAGGRLF. Written as DNA, the CDR3 is TGTGCCAGCAGTGTGGGACTAGCGGGAGGGCGCCTCTTC.

The rearrangement uses TRBV18 and TRBJ2-5; D unresolved. This CDR3 has 13 amino acids. Trimming shortened V by 3 bases and J by 5 bases, and 10 bases separated the two germline ends. Germline values: CDR1 KGHSH, CDR2 LQKENI. DNA of the CDR3: TGTGCCAGCTCACCCGCTAGTCTGGAGACCCAGTACTTC. It encodes CASSPASLETQYF.

CDR3 amino acids: CASFFTDTQYF. Here the CDR3 DNA reads TGTGCCAGCTTTTTCACAGATACGCAGTATTTT. This rearrangement joins TRBV6-1 to TRBJ2-3; unclear D gene. The CDR3 consists of 11 residues. Germline CDR1 MNHNS, CDR2 SASEGT. V was cut by 8 bases and J by 2 bases, with 5 bases left in between.

The rearrangement joins TRBV29-1 to TRBJ2-7, with TRBD2 matching over 7 bases. Germline V CDR1 and CDR2: SQVTM, ANQGSEA. V lost 4 bases and J lost 5; bases outside the gene matches: 2. This CDR3 region has 11 residues. This CDR3 is CSVGAGDEQYF. The CDR3 region has the DNA TGCAGCGTTGGGGCGGGGGACGAGCAGTACTTC.

The chain joins TRBV6-5 to TRBJ2-7; the D gene is possibly TRBD1 (6 bases). Germline V gives CDR1 MNHEY, CDR2 SVGAGI. The CDR3 has 14 amino acids. Trimming cost V 4 bases and J 3 bases, with 13 bases left between them. The CDR3 DNA sequence: TGTGCCAGCAGTTCCCCGGGACACCACTACGAGCAGTACTTC. Translating it yields CASSSPGHHYEQYF.

This clone came up many times. Other DNA variants within this sample encode the same CDR3. The chain combines TRBV19 with TRBJ2-7; 11 bases are a match to TRBD2. The germline CDR1 and CDR2 sequences are LNHDA and SQIVND (reference sequence). J lost 2 bases, V lost 3 bases, and 0 bases had no gene match. The CDR3 consists of 14 residues. CDR3 region: CASSMTSGTYEQYF. For the CDR3, the DNA is TGTGCCAGTAGTATGACTAGCGGGACCTACGAGCAGTACTTC.